This T cell receptor beta chain was sequenced during a study of T cells in Graves' hyperthyroidism and ophthalmopathy. The V gene's germline CDR1 is DFQATT and CDR2 SNEGSKA (reference sequence). Trimming took off 6 bases at V and 2 bases at J, with 28 bases between the two ends. This CDR3 is 18 amino acids long. This clonotype was observed a handful of times. Its antigen is unidentified. Study-wide results and limits: Blood also contained most expanded thyroid clonotypes above 0.001. A model built on 13 V-J features separated ophthalmopathy from stable hyperthyroidism.

Researchers took RNA transcripts and amplified the TCR beta CDR3 regions from them. TCR CDR3 underwent first-round RT-PCR with the HTBI primer set. TCRdb analysed the multiplex PCR reads with MiXCR anew, one entry per CDR3 protein. The sample includes about 660,000 distinct CDR3 sequences, roughly 46% of them seen just once. The V gene is TRBV20-1, the J gene TRBJ1-1, with TRBD1 as a possible D gene (5 bases). The receptor was isolated from an adult man with Graves' disease, either hyperthyroidism or ophthalmopathy (not recorded which). The sample was peripheral blood or thyroid tissue (not recorded which). CDR3 sequence: CSAKVGRRGWGGNTEAFF. The CDR3 DNA reads as TGCAGTGCCAAGGTGGGGCGAAGGGGTTGGGGTGGAAACACTGAAGCTTTCTTT.